This is a list of T cell receptor beta chains from one sample in a study of OX40 agonist ivuxolimab in advanced cancers. Assay used: immunoSEQ multiplex PCR; TCRdb lists only in-frame clones, some missing. The profile shows about 91,000 clones, 84% of them singletons. The source material was CD4+ or CD8+ T cells sorted from blood, sampled in a trial of the OX40 agonist ivuxolimab. The source of these receptors is an adult with an advanced solid tumor such as melanoma, head and neck, liver or kidney cancer. Both conserved end residues are part of each CDR3. Fields, in order: CDR3 protein, J gene, V gene, D gene. D genes are given only for firm matches.

CDR3aa: CASSLVGGEQYF; j_gene: TRBJ2-7; v_gene: TRBV27; d_gene: NA
CDR3aa: CASSEVNVLYTDTQYF; j_gene: TRBJ2-3; v_gene: TRBV6-1; d_gene: NA
CDR3aa: CASGWIARQGALTEAFF; j_gene: TRBJ1-1; v_gene: TRBV12-5; d_gene: TRBD1
CDR3aa: CAWAGGSTQYF; j_gene: TRBJ2-3; v_gene: TRBV30; d_gene: TRBD2
CDR3aa: CATSRDSGSSGNTIYF; j_gene: TRBJ1-3; v_gene: TRBV15; d_gene: NA
CDR3aa: CASSNRTHRWTDTQYF; j_gene: TRBJ2-3; v_gene: TRBV5-8; d_gene: NA
CDR3aa: CASSSTGRNTEAFF; j_gene: TRBJ1-1; v_gene: TRBV7-2; d_gene: NA
CDR3aa: CASSVGRTAYSGNTIYF; j_gene: TRBJ1-3; v_gene: TRBV9; d_gene: NA
CDR3aa: CASSPQGATGNTIYF; j_gene: TRBJ1-3; v_gene: TRBV7-6; d_gene: TRBD1
CDR3aa: CASSSPDLFLNTEAFF; j_gene: TRBJ1-1; v_gene: TRBV5-4; d_gene: NA
CDR3aa: CASSLEPGVTQYF; j_gene: TRBJ2-5; v_gene: TRBV27; d_gene: NA
CDR3aa: CASSPGGLAGSPSTDTQYF; j_gene: TRBJ2-3; v_gene: TRBV5-4; d_gene: TRBD2
CDR3aa: CASSFFSPGGYTF; j_gene: TRBJ1-2; v_gene: TRBV5-6; d_gene: NA
CDR3aa: CASSSFGYKAGGRETQYF; j_gene: TRBJ2-5; v_gene: TRBV7-9; d_gene: TRBD2
CDR3aa: CASSKRTGGTGELFF; j_gene: TRBJ2-2; v_gene: TRBV28; d_gene: TRBD2
CDR3aa: CASSRTQSSYNEQFF; j_gene: TRBJ2-1; v_gene: TRBV2; d_gene: NA
CDR3aa: CASSSTGDTEAFF; j_gene: TRBJ1-1; v_gene: TRBV18; d_gene: TRBD1
CDR3aa: CASSPGRLGTGELFF; j_gene: TRBJ2-2; v_gene: TRBV6-1; d_gene: NA
CDR3aa: CASSLSGTGGSPLHF; j_gene: TRBJ1-6; v_gene: TRBV6-5; d_gene: TRBD1
CDR3aa: CASSYSYRNTEAFF; j_gene: TRBJ1-1; v_gene: TRBV6-5; d_gene: NA
CDR3aa: CASSLKPGELFF; j_gene: TRBJ2-2; v_gene: TRBV7-2; d_gene: NA
CDR3aa: CASTGILGNQPQHF; j_gene: TRBJ1-5; v_gene: TRBV28; d_gene: NA
CDR3aa: CASSKPYSNFGQGQSYTF; j_gene: TRBJ1-2; v_gene: TRBV21-1; d_gene: NA
CDR3aa: CAISESWTGDSPLHF; j_gene: TRBJ1-6; v_gene: TRBV10-3; d_gene: TRBD1
CDR3aa: CASSLRDNGGYTF; j_gene: TRBJ1-2; v_gene: TRBV7-9; d_gene: NA
CDR3aa: CASTLTGGTGELFF; j_gene: TRBJ2-2; v_gene: TRBV6-1; d_gene: TRBD1
CDR3aa: CASSVSGGGIDEQFF; j_gene: TRBJ2-1; v_gene: TRBV2; d_gene: TRBD2
CDR3aa: CASSYRGLGDTQYF; j_gene: TRBJ2-3; v_gene: TRBV6-5; d_gene: NA
CDR3aa: CASSFAGTGSYGYTF; j_gene: TRBJ1-2; v_gene: TRBV6-1; d_gene: TRBD1
CDR3aa: CASSFGGVMNTGELFF; j_gene: TRBJ2-2; v_gene: TRBV5-4; d_gene: TRBD2
CDR3aa: CASSFGGGGTDTQYF; j_gene: TRBJ2-3; v_gene: TRBV28; d_gene: TRBD2
CDR3aa: CASGRPGQGTSQPQHF; j_gene: TRBJ1-5; v_gene: TRBV6-6; d_gene: TRBD1
CDR3aa: CASSLGLGDGTEAFF; j_gene: TRBJ1-1; v_gene: TRBV5-4; d_gene: NA
CDR3aa: CASRQGQETQYF; j_gene: TRBJ2-5; v_gene: TRBV28; d_gene: NA
CDR3aa: CASSLSRRLAENNEQFF; j_gene: TRBJ2-1; v_gene: TRBV7-3; d_gene: TRBD2
CDR3aa: CASSLNRQGGSTDTQYF; j_gene: TRBJ2-3; v_gene: TRBV5-8; d_gene: TRBD1
CDR3aa: CASSFGSGNQPQHF; j_gene: TRBJ1-5; v_gene: TRBV28; d_gene: NA
CDR3aa: CASRWGGDSNQPQHF; j_gene: TRBJ1-5; v_gene: TRBV5-1; d_gene: NA